This T cell receptor (beta chain) was sequenced in a study of T cells in localized non-small cell lung cancer. Study findings and constraints: Measurement of T cell clonality placed uninvolved adjacent lung highest, above the level in tumor.

Assay used: immunoSEQ multiplex PCR; TCRdb lists only in-frame clones, some missing. The repertoire holds around 50,000 clones, with roughly 90% as singletons. Germline CDR1 SGDLS, CDR2 YYNGEE. The V end lost 0 bases, the J end lost 1 base, and 13 bases lay between the germline ends. CDR3 length: 17 residues. This clone was picked up a small number of times. The antigen is undetermined. V gene TRBV9 combines with J gene TRBJ2-2, with D tentatively TRBD2 (6 bases). The starting material was peripheral blood, obtained before any cancer treatment. The TCR originated in a male donor aged 60 or older with stage III squamous cell lung carcinoma. The CDR3 is CASSVGGVAQNTGELFF. CDR3 nucleotides: TGTGCCAGCAGCGTAGGGGGGGTGGCCCAGAACACCGGGGAGCTGTTTTTT.